The 29 T cell receptor beta chains listed next were all sequenced from one sample in a study of human T cells and chemical hapten exposure. Time point specified: patch test 1, 2 weeks after DPC sensitization. The treatment: therapeutic diphenylcyclopropenone sensitization with weekly scalp DPC. MiXCR, applied by TCRdb to the RACE reads, yields one record per CDR3 protein. The sample lists approximately 400,000 distinct CDR3 sequences, around 4.8% seen once, with around 2% in the top ten. The sequences come from whole blood, collected in connection with sensitization to the hapten diphenylcyclopropenone (DPC). The receptor source for this set is a woman aged 50 to 60 with alopecia areata. Some clones in this sample may be carry-over from other donors' samples.

Many counts were recorded for this clonotype. This chain connects TRBV2 to TRBJ1-3, with D perhaps matching TRBD1 (5 bases). The V and J ends lost 8 bases and 0 bases respectively, with 11 bases between them. Germline V gene data show CDR1 as SNHLY and CDR2 as FYNNEI. The CDR3 contains 14 residues. CDR3 DNA: TGTGCCAGCGGCGGGACTAGCTCTGGAAACACCATATATTTT. Its protein product is CASGGTSSGNTIYF.

Only a few counts were recorded for this clonotype. The CDR3 loop reads CASSWGQDYGMGNQPQHF. The CDR3 DNA reads as TGTGCCAGCAGCTGGGGACAGGACTACGGGATGGGCAATCAGCCCCAGCATTTT. This chain joins TRBV5-5 and TRBJ1-5; the match to TRBD1 covers 8 bases. The germline V gene has CDR1 SGHKS and CDR2 YYEKEE (reference sequence). Germline trimming cut 3 bases from V and 2 bases from J; bases unmatched to any gene: 13. CDR3 size: 18 residues.

This clonotype was seen repeatedly, ten times or more. The chain links TRBV5-1 to TRBJ1-5, with D uncertain. Trimming left V 3 bases short and J 7 bases short, with 11 bases between. Per germline, CDR1 SGHRS and CDR2 YFSETQ. There are 13 residues in the CDR3. The CDR3 region has the DNA TGCGCCAGCAGCTCGGAAGTAGACCAGCCCCAGCATTTT. It yields the protein CASSSEVDQPQHF.

The chain uses TRBV6-5 and TRBJ1-5; no reliable D call. The germline CDR1 and CDR2 sequences are MNHEY and SVGAGI. This CDR3 spans 13 amino acids. Trimming took off 6 bases at V and 3 bases at J, with 9 bases between the two ends. This CDR3 is CASSPNLNQPQHF. The CDR3 nucleotides are TGTGCCAGCAGCCCGAACCTCAATCAGCCCCAGCATTTT.

This clonotype was detected many times. The rearrangement uses TRBV6-1 and TRBJ1-2, with D possibly matching TRBD1 (5 bases). V dropped 1 base and J dropped 8 bases, with 11 bases sitting between them. Per germline, CDR1 MNHNS and CDR2 SASEGT. This CDR3 contains 13 residues. In nucleotides, the CDR3 is TGTGCCAGCAGTGAAGGGGCAGGGCCCGGCTACACCTTC. Translated, it gives CASSEGAGPGYTF.

Many counts were recorded for this clonotype. The J gene is TRBJ2-2, the V gene TRBV7-8, with D perhaps matching TRBD1 (6 bases). The ends were cut back, 0 bases at V and 5 bases at J, with 13 bases in the middle. Per the germline V gene, CDR1 is SGHVS and CDR2 is FQNEAQ. The CDR3 contains 16 residues. The CDR3 is CASSLAVGGSTGELFF. CDR3 bases: TGTGCCAGCAGCTTAGCAGTAGGGGGAAGTACCGGGGAGCTGTTTTTT.

This clonotype was recorded many times. The J gene is TRBJ1-1, the V gene TRBV7-6, with TRBD1 identical over 7 bases. The CDR3 consists of 17 residues. The J segment lost 7 bases and the V segment lost 2 bases, leaving 16 bases of the junction unmatched. Germline V gene data show CDR1 as SGHVS and CDR2 as FNYEAQ. In DNA, the CDR3 is TGTGCCAGCAGCTTAAGTTCCGGACAGGAGCTTTCTAATGAAGCTTTCTTT. It translates to CASSLSSGQELSNEAFF.

This clonotype was recorded many times. V gene TRBV6-5 combines with J gene TRBJ2-2; 7 bases match TRBD1. The CDR3 has 15 amino acids. V shed 7 bases, J shed 1 base, and the junction held 6 bases outside the gene matches. CDR1 MNHEY and CDR2 SVGAGI come from the germline V gene. CDR3 nucleotides: TGTGCCAGCACCTACGGGACAGAGAACACCGGGGAGCTGTTTTTT. Its protein product is CASTYGTENTGELFF.

The sample holds many counts of this clonotype. The chain employs TRBV6-2 or TRBV6-3 and TRBJ2-3, with D maybe TRBD2 (6 bases). The CDR3 spans 16 residues. Trimming removed 4 bases at V and 8 bases at J, with 22 bases between. Germline V gene data show CDR1 as MNHEY and CDR2 as SVGEGT. The CDR3 DNA follows: TGTGCCAGCAGTTTTTCGACTAGGCTGATTCACAGTACGCAGTATTTT. Its protein is CASSFSTRLIHSTQYF.

The chain carries TRBV2 and TRBJ2-1; 14 positions agree with TRBD2. The CDR3 is made up of 18 amino acids. In germline, CDR1 is SNHLY, CDR2 FYNNEI. Germline trimming cut 3 bases from V and 0 bases from J; bases unmatched to any gene: 4. The CDR3 nucleotides are TGTGCCAGCAGTGAGAGACTAGCGGGGGGGCCCTCCTACAATGAGCAGTTCTTC. Its translation: CASSERLAGGPSYNEQFF.

CDR3 protein: CASSEAGTVYNEQFF. The CDR3 region has the DNA TGTGCCAGCAGTGAAGCCGGGACGGTTTACAATGAGCAGTTCTTC. V gene TRBV12-3 or TRBV12-4 combines with J gene TRBJ2-1, with D perhaps being TRBD1 or TRBD2 (5 bases each). The V and J ends lost 5 bases and 4 bases respectively, with 15 bases between them. CDR3 length: 15 amino acids.

J is TRBJ1-2 and V is TRBV3-1; D uncertain. V shed 5 bases and J shed 6 bases, with 10 bases lying between them. The CDR3 extends over 12 amino acids. Germline V gene data show CDR1 as LGHDT and CDR2 as YNNKEL (reference sequence). The CDR3 loop is CASSGSTHGYTF. The DNA of the CDR3 is TGTGCCAGCAGCGGATCGACGCATGGCTACACCTTC.

This clonotype occurred many times. The genes are TRBV9 and TRBJ2-1, with D possibly being TRBD2 (6 bases). The CDR3 covers 15 residues. Per germline, CDR1 SGDLS and CDR2 YYNGEE. The V end was cut by 2 bases, the J end by 7 bases, with 16 bases between. CDR3 DNA sequence: TGTGCCAGCAGCGTCCCAGCGGGCCCTCGGAATGAGCAGTTCTTC. Its protein is CASSVPAGPRNEQFF.

This rearrangement joins TRBV29-1 to TRBJ2-1; the D gene is possibly TRBD1 (6 bases). Trimming stripped 4 bases from V and 0 bases from J, with 7 bases between. CDR3 size: 13 residues. Germline-derived CDR1 and CDR2 are SQVTM and ANQGSEA. CDR3 region: CSVAGASYNEQFF. CDR3 in DNA: TGCAGCGTTGCAGGGGCCTCCTACAATGAGCAGTTCTTC.

The table lists this clonotype with many counts. The chain uses TRBV28 and TRBJ1-2; the D is unclear. The CDR3 extends over 14 amino acids. Germline V gene sequence: CDR1 MDHEN, CDR2 SYDVKM. Deletions cut 5 bases from V and 2 bases from J, with 12 bases between. CDR3 DNA: TGTGCCAGCAGTCCAGACGCAGGAAACTATGGCTACACCTTC. The encoded protein is CASSPDAGNYGYTF.

This clonotype was seen a handful of times. The rearrangement uses TRBV9 and TRBJ1-5; 8 bases are a match to TRBD1. The CDR3 contains 14 residues. The trim removed 4 bases at V and 6 bases at J, leaving 6 bases unmatched. Germline-derived CDR1 and CDR2 are SGDLS and YYNGEE. The CDR3 protein is CASSTGQGGQPQHF. The CDR3 DNA sequence: TGTGCCAGCAGCACCGGACAGGGAGGTCAGCCCCAGCATTTT.

The chain recombines TRBV5-6 with TRBJ1-1, with no clear D. The germline V and J ends were trimmed by 4 bases and 1 base, with 11 bases remaining between them. Germline V gene lookup returns CDR1 SGHDT and CDR2 YYEEEE. The CDR3 has 14 amino acids. CDR3 DNA: TGTGCCAGCAGCCTCCGACTGGGGAACACTGAAGCTTTCTTT. Translated, it gives CASSLRLGNTEAFF. Full variable domain (remainder filled in from reference TRBV5-6 and TRBJ1-1): DAGVTQSPTHLIKTRGQQVTLRCSPKSGHDTVSWYQQALGQGPQFIFQYYEEEERQRGNFPDRFSGHQFPNYSSELNVNALLLGDSALYLCASSLRLGNTEAFFGQGTRLTVV.

In this sample, this clonotype turned up many times. The rearrangement links TRBV3-1 to TRBJ2-6, with 9 nucleotides matching TRBD1. The germline V gene encodes CDR1 LGHDT and CDR2 YNNKEL (reference sequence). V was pared by 1 base and J by 3 bases, with 4 bases of the junction left unmatched. This CDR3 has 17 amino acids. This CDR3 is CASSQVQGALGANVLTF. CDR3 nucleotide sequence: TGTGCCAGCAGCCAAGTACAGGGGGCGCTTGGGGCCAACGTCCTGACTTTC.

The chain carries TRBV7-2 and TRBJ2-1; D gene uncertain. The CDR3 totals 16 residues. Looked up from germline, CDR1 is SGHTA and CDR2 is FQGNSA. Trimming took off 3 bases at V and 0 bases at J, with 12 bases between the two ends. The CDR3 is CASSFLVRSSYNEQFF. Here the CDR3 DNA reads TGTGCCAGCAGCTTTCTCGTTAGAAGCTCCTACAATGAGCAGTTCTTC.

This clonotype has ten or more counts. The chain combines TRBV12-3 or TRBV12-4 with TRBJ2-7; 9 positions match TRBD1. Trimming cost V 6 bases and J 3 bases; bases outside gene matches: 3. This CDR3 has 13 amino acids. The CDR3 loop reads CASSPGQGYEQYF. CDR3 DNA: TGTGCCAGCAGCCCGGGACAGGGCTACGAGCAGTACTTC.

This clonotype was seen more than once but under ten times. The J gene is TRBJ2-3, the V gene TRBV9; D gene unclear. CDR1 is SGDLS and CDR2 is YYNGEE in the germline V gene. The CDR3 spans 13 residues. Trimming took 4 bases from V and 2 from J, leaving 8 bases between them. DNA for the CDR3: TGTGCCAGCAGCTGGGCCGCCACAGATACGCAGTATTTT. It codes for CASSWAATDTQYF.

This chain uses TRBV5-4 with TRBJ2-5; 9 bases are a match to TRBD2. J gave up 4 bases and V 3 bases, and 10 bases lay outside the gene matches. CDR3 length: 16 amino acids. Per the germline V gene, CDR1 is SGHNT and CDR2 is YYREEE (reference sequence). The CDR3 DNA is TGTGCCAGCAGCTCTGCCGTAGCGGGAGAGGGAGAGACCCAGTACTTC. This encodes CASSSAVAGEGETQYF.

This clonotype was seen a handful of times. This chain uses TRBV19 with TRBJ2-2; TRBD1 matches at 7 bases. The CDR3 is made up of 13 amino acids. J was trimmed by 4 bases and V by 9 bases; bases with no gene match: 5. Germline lookup yields CDR1 LNHDA and CDR2 SQIVND (reference sequence). The CDR3 sequence is CASGTVITGELFF. The CDR3 DNA is TGTGCCAGCGGGACAGTAATCACCGGGGAGCTGTTTTTT.

This clonotype occurred many times. The V call is TRBV12-3 or TRBV12-4, the J call TRBJ1-5; D possibly corresponds to TRBD1 (5 bases). The length of the CDR3 is 15 residues. Trimming left V 5 bases short and J 0 bases short, with 11 bases between. The CDR3 nucleotides read TGTGCCAGCAGTCGATCAGGGTTTAGCAATCAGCCCCAGCATTTT. Its translation is CASSRSGFSNQPQHF.

CDR3 DNA: TGTGCCAGCAGTTGGGGTCCCGAGCAGTACTTC. Encoded protein: CASSWGPEQYF. The chain recombines TRBV12-3 or TRBV12-4 with TRBJ2-7; D ambiguous. V lost 4 bases to trimming and J lost 6 bases, with 7 bases between them. The CDR3 is made up of 11 amino acids.

This clonotype was counted a few times. The chain is built from TRBV20-1 and TRBJ2-3, with 7 bases fitting TRBD1. Unmatched junction bases numbered 10, after V lost 2 bases and J lost 5 bases. Germline V gene sequence: CDR1 DFQATT, CDR2 SNEGSKA (reference sequence). The CDR3 has 15 residues. CDR3 sequence (DNA): TGCAGTGCTAGACACTTTACAGGGGTGGGAGATACGCAGTATTTT. Its translation: CSARHFTGVGDTQYF.

This clonotype was counted between two and nine times. The CDR3 sequence: CASSQGFGEAFF. The CDR3 nucleotides are TGCGCCAGCAGCCAAGGGTTCGGTGAAGCTTTCTTT. This sequence joins TRBV5-1 and TRBJ1-1; D gene unclear. Between the trimmed V and J ends, which lost 4 bases and 7 bases, there was a span of 11 bases. Germline CDR1 reads SGHRS; CDR2 reads YFSETQ. The CDR3 spans 12 residues.

The chain is built from TRBV5-1 and TRBJ2-2; perhaps TRBD2 as D (6 bases). Germline-derived CDR1 and CDR2 are SGHRS and YFSETQ. V lost 4 bases, J lost 2 bases, and 12 bases lay in between. The CDR3 totals 15 residues. The CDR3 sequence is CASSRDWANTGELFF. In nucleotides, the CDR3 is TGCGCCAGCAGCCGGGACTGGGCCAACACCGGGGAGCTGTTTTTT.

A few counts support this clonotype. The chain joins TRBV7-8 to TRBJ1-5; the D gene is possibly TRBD1 (6 bases). There are 16 residues in the CDR3. V was clipped by 4 bases and J by 4 bases, with 17 bases between them. Germline V gives CDR1 SGHVS, CDR2 FQNEAQ. CDR3 nucleotides: TGTGCCAGCAGCTCCTTAGGGGGACTGGGAAATCAGCCCCAGCATTTT. Protein product: CASSSLGGLGNQPQHF. Variable domain in full (rest from reference TRBV7-8 and TRBJ1-5): GAGVSQSPRYKVAKRGQDVALRCDPISGHVSLFWYQQALGQGPEFLTYFQNEAQLDKSGLPSDRFFAERPEGSVSTLKIQRTQQEDSAVYLCASSSLGGLGNQPQHFGDGTRLSIL.